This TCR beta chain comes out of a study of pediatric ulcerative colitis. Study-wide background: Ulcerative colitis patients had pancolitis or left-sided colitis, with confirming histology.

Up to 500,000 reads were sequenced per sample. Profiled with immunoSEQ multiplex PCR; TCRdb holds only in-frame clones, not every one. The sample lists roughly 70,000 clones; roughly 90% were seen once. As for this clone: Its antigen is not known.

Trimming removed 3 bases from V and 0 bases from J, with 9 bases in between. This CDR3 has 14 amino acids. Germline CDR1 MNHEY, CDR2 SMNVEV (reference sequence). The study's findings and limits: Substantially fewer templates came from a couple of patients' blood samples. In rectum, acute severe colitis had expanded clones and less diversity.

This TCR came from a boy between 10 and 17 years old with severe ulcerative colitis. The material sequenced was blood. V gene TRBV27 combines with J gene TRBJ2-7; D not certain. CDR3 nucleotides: TGTGCCAGCAGTTTTTCCAGTGACTCCTACGAGCAGTACTTC. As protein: CASSFSSDSYEQYF.